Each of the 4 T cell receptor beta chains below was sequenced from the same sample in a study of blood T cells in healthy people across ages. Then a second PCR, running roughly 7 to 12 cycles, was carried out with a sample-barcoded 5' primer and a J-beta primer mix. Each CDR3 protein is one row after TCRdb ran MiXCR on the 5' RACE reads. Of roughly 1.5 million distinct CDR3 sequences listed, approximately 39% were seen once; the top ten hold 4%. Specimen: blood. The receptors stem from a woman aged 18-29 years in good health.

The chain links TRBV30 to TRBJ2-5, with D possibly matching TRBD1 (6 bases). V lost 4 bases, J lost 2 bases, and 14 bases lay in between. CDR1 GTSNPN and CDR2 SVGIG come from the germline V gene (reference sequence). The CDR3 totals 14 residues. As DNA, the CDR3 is TGTGCCTGGATCCTCAGGGGTAGGCAAGAGACCCAGTACTTC. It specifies CAWILRGRQETQYF.

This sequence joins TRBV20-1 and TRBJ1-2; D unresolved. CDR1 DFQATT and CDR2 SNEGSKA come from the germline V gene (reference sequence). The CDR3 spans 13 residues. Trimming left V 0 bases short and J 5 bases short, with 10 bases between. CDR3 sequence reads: CSARDAREYGYTF. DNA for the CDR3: TGCAGTGCTAGAGACGCAAGGGAATATGGCTACACCTTC.

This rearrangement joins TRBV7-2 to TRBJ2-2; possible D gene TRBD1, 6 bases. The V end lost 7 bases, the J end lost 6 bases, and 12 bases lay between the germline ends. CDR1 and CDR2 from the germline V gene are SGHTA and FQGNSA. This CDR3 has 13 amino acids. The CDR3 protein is CASIRQAPGELFF. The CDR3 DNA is TGTGCCAGCATCCGACAGGCCCCCGGGGAGCTGTTTTTT.

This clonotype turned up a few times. The CDR3 is CASSQAPRGRTEAFF. Here the CDR3 DNA reads TGCGCCAGCAGCCAAGCCCCGAGAGGGCGGACTGAAGCTTTCTTT. This rearrangement joins TRBV4-3 to TRBJ1-1; no definite D call. Germline CDR1 and CDR2: LGHNA and YSLEER. With 1 base removed from V and 5 bases from J, the gap between germline ends came to 14 bases. The length of the CDR3 is 15 residues.